This TCR beta chain was found in a study of technical replicates of blood from a few donors. CDR1 is SGDLS, CDR2 YYNGEE, per germline. This CDR3 has 14 residues. Trimming cost V 0 bases and J 5 bases, with 6 bases left between them. Profiling relied on immunoSEQ multiplex PCR, and the TCRdb table lists in-frame clones only, not all of them. The data contain under 100,000 clones, 85% to 95% of them singletons. This chain links TRBV9 with TRBJ1-6; possibly TRBD1 for D (5 bases). This clonotype was obtained from a human donor in good health. The sequenced sample consisted of T cells isolated from PBMCs. The CDR3 is CASSVVGDNSPLHF. CDR3 DNA: TGTGCCAGCAGCGTAGTAGGGGATAATTCACCCCTCCACTTT.